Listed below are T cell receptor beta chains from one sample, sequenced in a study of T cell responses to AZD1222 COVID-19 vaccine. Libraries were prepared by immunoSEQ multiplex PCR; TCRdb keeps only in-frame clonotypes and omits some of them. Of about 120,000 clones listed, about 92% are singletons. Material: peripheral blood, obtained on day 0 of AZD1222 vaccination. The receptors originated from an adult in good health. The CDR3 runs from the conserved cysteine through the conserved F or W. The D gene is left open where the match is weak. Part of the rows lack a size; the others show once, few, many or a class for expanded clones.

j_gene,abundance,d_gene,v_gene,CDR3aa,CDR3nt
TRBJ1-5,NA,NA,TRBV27,CASSYKGTNQPQHF,TGTGCCAGCAGTTATAAGGGAACTAATCAGCCCCAGCATTTT
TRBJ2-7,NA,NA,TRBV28,CASSLYPLYEQYF,TGTGCCAGCAGCCTTTATCCTCTCTACGAGCAGTACTTC
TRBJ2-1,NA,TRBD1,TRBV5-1,CASSFGTGQGSYNEQFF,TGCGCCAGCAGCTTCGGGACTGGACAGGGGTCCTACAATGAGCAGTTCTTC
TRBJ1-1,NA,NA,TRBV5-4,CASSLGLRGRASEAFF,TGTGCCAGCAGCTTGGGGCTCCGGGGGCGCGCTTCTGAAGCTTTCTTT
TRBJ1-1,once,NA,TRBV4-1,CASSQAAPLNTEAFF,TGCGCCAGCAGCCAAGCAGCCCCGCTAAACACTGAAGCTTTCTTT
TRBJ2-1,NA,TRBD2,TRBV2,CASSPSGNNEQFF,TGTGCCAGCAGTCCTAGCGGTAACAATGAGCAGTTCTTC
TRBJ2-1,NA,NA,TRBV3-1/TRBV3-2,CASSHSLFNEQFF,TGTGCCAGCAGCCACTCACTATTCAATGAGCAGTTCTTC
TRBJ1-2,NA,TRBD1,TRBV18,CASSLGTGGDYGYTF,TGTGCCAGCTCACTAGGGACAGGGGGCGACTATGGCTACACCTTC
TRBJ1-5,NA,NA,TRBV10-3,CAISESVGGLKAQHF,TGTGCCATCAGTGAGTCAGTGGGCGGATTAAAGGCCCAGCATTTT
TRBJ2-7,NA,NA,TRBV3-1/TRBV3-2,CASSHWDSRPYEQYF,TGTGCCAGCAGCCACTGGGACTCCCGTCCCTACGAGCAGTACTTC
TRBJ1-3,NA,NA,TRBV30,CAWSVPLGKHSGNTIYF,TGTGCCTGGAGTGTACCCCTTGGCAAACACTCTGGAAACACCATATATTTT
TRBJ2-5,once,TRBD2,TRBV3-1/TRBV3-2,CASSPTGTRQETQYF,TGTGCCAGCAGCCCCACCGGGACTAGACAAGAGACCCAGTACTTC
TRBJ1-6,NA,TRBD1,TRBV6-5,CASSYLNRGTSPLHF,TGTGCCAGCAGTTACCTAAACAGGGGAACTTCACCCCTCCACTTT
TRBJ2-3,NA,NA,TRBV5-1,CASSLERSTTDTQYF,TGCGCCAGCAGCTTGGAACGGAGCACGACGGATACGCAGTATTTT
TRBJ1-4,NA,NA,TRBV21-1,CASTSPRDRAGEKLFF,TGTGCCAGCACCTCCCCCCGGGACAGGGCCGGGGAAAAACTGTTTTTT
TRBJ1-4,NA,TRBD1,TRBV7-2,CASSLVGSQGARKLFF,TGTGCCAGCAGCTTAGTAGGTAGTCAGGGGGCTCGAAAACTGTTTTTT
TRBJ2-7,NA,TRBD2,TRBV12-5,CASRLWGGADEQYF,TGTGCTAGCCGCTTATGGGGGGGAGCTGACGAGCAGTACTTC
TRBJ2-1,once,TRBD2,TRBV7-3,CASSLRGGLAGRNEQFF,TGTGCCAGCAGCTTAAGGGGGGGACTAGCGGGACGGAATGAGCAGTTCTTC
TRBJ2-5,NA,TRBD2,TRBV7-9,CASSRGLAGGLIQETQYF,TGTGCCAGCAGCCGAGGACTAGCGGGGGGACTTATCCAAGAGACCCAGTACTTC
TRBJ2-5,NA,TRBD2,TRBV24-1,CATSDSGSGEETQYF,TGTGCCACCAGTGATAGCGGGAGCGGAGAAGAGACCCAGTACTTC
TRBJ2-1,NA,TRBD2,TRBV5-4,CASSFFRGRAVEQFF,TGTGCCAGCAGCTTTTTCCGCGGGAGGGCCGTTGAGCAGTTCTTC
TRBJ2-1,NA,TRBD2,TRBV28,CASSFEGGFVNEQFF,TGTGCCAGCAGTTTTGAGGGAGGGTTCGTAAATGAGCAGTTCTTC
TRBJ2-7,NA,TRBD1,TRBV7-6,CASSYGTDEQYF,TGTGCCAGCAGTTACGGGACAGACGAGCAGTACTTC
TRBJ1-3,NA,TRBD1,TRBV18,CASSPTGAGNTIYF,TGTGCCAGCTCCCCGACAGGGGCTGGAAACACCATATATTTT
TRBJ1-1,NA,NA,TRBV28,CASLVHLGTEAFF,TGTGCCAGTTTAGTACATTTGGGCACTGAAGCTTTCTTT
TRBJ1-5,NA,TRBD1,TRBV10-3,CAISESGQYSNQPQHF,TGTGCCATCAGTGAGTCGGGACAGTATAGCAATCAGCCCCAGCATTTT
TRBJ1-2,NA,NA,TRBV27,CASSLGQNYGYTF,TGTGCCAGCAGTTTGGGTCAGAACTATGGCTACACCTTC
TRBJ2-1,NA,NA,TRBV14,CASSPFPQARAYNEQFF,TGTGCCAGCAGCCCGTTCCCCCAAGCGAGGGCCTACAATGAGCAGTTCTTC
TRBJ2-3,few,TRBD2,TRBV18,CASSPLAGTDTQYF,TGTGCCAGCTCACCATTAGCGGGAACAGATACGCAGTATTTT
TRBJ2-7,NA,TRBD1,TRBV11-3,CASSRQGFHEQYF,TGTGCCAGCAGCAGACAGGGGTTCCACGAGCAGTACTTC
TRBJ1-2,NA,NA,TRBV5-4,CASSSRNNYGYTF,TGTGCCAGCAGCTCGCGAAATAACTATGGCTACACCTTC
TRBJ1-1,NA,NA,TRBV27,CASRRGSMNTEAFF,TGTGCCAGTAGAAGAGGATCTATGAACACTGAAGCTTTCTTT
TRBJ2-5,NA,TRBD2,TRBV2,CASRGEVETQYF,TGTGCCAGTCGGGGGGAAGTGGAGACCCAGTACTTC
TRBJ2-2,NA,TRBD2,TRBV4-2,CASSPRGSGRTNTGELFF,TGTGCCAGCAGCCCTCGGGGTAGCGGGAGAACGAACACCGGGGAGCTGTTTTTT
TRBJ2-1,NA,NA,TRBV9,CASSVVRGNEQFF,TGTGCCAGCAGCGTAGTGCGTGGGAATGAGCAGTTCTTC
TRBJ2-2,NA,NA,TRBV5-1,CASSPLGGTSNGELFF,TGCGCCAGCAGCCCCTTGGGCGGGACGAGCAACGGGGAGCTGTTTTTT
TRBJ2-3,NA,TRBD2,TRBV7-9,CASSLTSYGTDTQYF,TGTGCCAGCAGCTTGACTAGCTACGGCACAGATACGCAGTATTTT
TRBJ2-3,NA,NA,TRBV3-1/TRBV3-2,CASSQGGLFTDTQYF,TGTGCCAGCAGCCAAGGAGGACTTTTCACAGATACGCAGTATTTT
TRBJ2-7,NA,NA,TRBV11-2,CASSTGTQYEQYF,TGTGCCAGCAGCACCGGGACACAATACGAGCAGTACTTC
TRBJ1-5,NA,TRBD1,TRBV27,CASSDRTGEYQPQHF,TGTGCCAGCAGCGATAGGACAGGGGAGTATCAGCCCCAGCATTTT
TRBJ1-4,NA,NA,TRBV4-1,CASSLPGLNEKLFF,TGCGCCAGCAGCCTACCGGGCCTTAATGAAAAACTGTTTTTT
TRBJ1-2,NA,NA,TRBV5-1,CASSFGGQHYGYTF,TGCGCCAGCAGCTTCGGAGGGCAGCACTATGGCTACACCTTC
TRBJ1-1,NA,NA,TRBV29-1,CSVVRWQTRRVNTEAFF,TGCAGCGTTGTACGGTGGCAAACTAGGAGGGTGAACACTGAAGCTTTCTTT
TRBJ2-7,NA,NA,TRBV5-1,CASSLTLGEQYF,TGCGCCAGCAGCTTGACTTTGGGCGAGCAGTACTTC
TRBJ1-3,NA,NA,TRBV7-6,CASSLDPGARRGNTIYF,TGTGCCAGCAGCTTAGACCCAGGGGCTCGGAGAGGAAACACCATATATTTT
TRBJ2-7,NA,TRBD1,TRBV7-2,CASSLRQGGVYEQYF,TGTGCCAGCAGCCTACGACAGGGGGGAGTCTACGAGCAGTACTTC
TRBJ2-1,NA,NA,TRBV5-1,CASSLEANSYNEQFF,TGCGCCAGCAGCTTGGAGGCAAACTCCTACAATGAGCAGTTCTTC
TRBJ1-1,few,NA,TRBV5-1,CASSSPGNTEAFF,TGCGCCAGCAGCTCTCCTGGGAACACTGAAGCTTTCTTT